This T cell receptor (beta chain) was retrieved from a study of T cell responses to AZD1222 COVID-19 vaccine. Germline V gene lookup returns CDR1 SGHVS and CDR2 FQNEAQ. The V gene end was trimmed by 4 bases and the J gene end by 3 bases; junction bases not matched to a gene: 7. The CDR3 extends over 16 amino acids. Sequencing used immunoSEQ multiplex PCR; TCRdb keeps in-frame clones, though not all of them. The sample carries 110,000 to 150,000 clones, around nine tenths recorded once. Whole-study findings and limits: Donors were chiefly white British, with a greater number of females, and clonal diversity was perhaps underestimated. The number of AZD1222 recipients seropositive at baseline was only five or six.

Details on this clone: Antigen specificity is unknown.

The rearrangement links TRBV7-8 to TRBJ1-5, with TRBD1 matching 9 bases. Sequenced material: peripheral blood, taken on day 0 of AZD1222 vaccination. This TCR derives from an adult in good health. The CDR3 DNA sequence: TGTGCCAGCAGCTACGGGACAGGGAGTTCCAATCAGCCCCAGCATTTT. Protein: CASSYGTGSSNQPQHF.